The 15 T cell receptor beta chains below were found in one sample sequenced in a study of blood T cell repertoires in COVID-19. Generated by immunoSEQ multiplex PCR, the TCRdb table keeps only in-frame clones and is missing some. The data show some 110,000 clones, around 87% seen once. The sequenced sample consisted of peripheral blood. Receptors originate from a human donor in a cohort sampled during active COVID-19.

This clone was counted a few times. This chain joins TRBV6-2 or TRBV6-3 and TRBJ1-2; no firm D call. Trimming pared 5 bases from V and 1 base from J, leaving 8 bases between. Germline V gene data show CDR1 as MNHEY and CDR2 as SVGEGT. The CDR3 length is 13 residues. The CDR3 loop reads CASSLRGNYGYTF. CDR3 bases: TGTGCCAGCAGTCTCCGGGGTAACTATGGCTACACCTTC.

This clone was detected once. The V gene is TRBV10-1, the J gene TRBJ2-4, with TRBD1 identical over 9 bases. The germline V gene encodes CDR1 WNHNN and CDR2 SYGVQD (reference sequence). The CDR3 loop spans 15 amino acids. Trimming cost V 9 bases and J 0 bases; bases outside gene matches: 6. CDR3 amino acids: CASSTGGLAKNIQYF. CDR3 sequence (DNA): TGCGCCAGTAGTACAGGGGGCCTAGCCAAAAACATTCAGTACTTC.

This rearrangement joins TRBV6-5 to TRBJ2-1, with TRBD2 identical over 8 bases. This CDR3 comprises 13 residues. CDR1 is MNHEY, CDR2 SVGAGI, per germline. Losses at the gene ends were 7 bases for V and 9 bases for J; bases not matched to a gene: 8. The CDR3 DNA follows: TGTGCCAGCACCGGGACTAGGGCGGGTGAGCAGTTCTTC. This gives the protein CASTGTRAGEQFF.

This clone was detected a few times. The CDR3 nucleotides read TGTGCCAGCAGGTCTGAGGGAAATGAGCAGTTCTTC. Translation: CASRSEGNEQFF. The chain employs TRBV3-1 (or the pseudogene TRBV3-2) and TRBJ2-1; maybe TRBD2 (5 bases). Germline CDR1 LGHDT, CDR2 YNNKEL (reference sequence). Trimming left V 6 bases short and J 7 bases short, with 10 bases between. The CDR3 sequence is 12 residues long.

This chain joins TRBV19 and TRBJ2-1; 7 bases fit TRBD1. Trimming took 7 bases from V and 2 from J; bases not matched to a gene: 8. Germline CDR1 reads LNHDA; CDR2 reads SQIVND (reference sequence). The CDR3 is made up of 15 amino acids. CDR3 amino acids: CASNPGQIPYNEQFF. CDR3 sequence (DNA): TGTGCCAGTAACCCGGGACAGATCCCCTACAATGAGCAGTTCTTC.

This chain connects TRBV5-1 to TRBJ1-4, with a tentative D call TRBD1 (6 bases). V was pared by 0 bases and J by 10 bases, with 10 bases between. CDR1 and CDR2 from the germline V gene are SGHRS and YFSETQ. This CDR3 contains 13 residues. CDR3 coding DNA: TGCGCCAGCAGCTTGGGGACAGTGGGAAAACTGTTTTTT. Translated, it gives CASSLGTVGKLFF.

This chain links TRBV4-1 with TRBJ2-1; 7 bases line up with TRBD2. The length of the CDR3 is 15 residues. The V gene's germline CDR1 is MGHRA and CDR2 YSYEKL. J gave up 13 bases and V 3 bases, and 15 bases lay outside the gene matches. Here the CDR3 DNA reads TGCGCCAGCAGCCAGGGAACTAGCGTAATATCGGGACAGTTCTTC. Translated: CASSQGTSVISGQFF.

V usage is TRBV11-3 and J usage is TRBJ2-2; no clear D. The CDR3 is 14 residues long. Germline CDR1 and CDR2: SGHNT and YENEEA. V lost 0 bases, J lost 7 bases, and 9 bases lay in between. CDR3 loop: CASSLDRSDGELFF. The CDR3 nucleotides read TGTGCCAGCAGCTTAGACAGGTCCGACGGGGAGCTGTTTTTT.

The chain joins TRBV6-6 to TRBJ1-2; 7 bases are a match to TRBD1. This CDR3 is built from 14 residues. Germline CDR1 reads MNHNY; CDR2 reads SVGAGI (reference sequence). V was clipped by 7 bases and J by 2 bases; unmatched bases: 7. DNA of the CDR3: TGTGCCAGCACCGCGGGACAGCCAAACTATGGCTACACCTTC. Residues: CASTAGQPNYGYTF.

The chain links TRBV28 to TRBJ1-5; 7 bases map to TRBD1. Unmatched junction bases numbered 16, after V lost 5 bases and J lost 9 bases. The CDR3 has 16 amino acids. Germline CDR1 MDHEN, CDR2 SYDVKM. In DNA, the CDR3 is TGTGCCAGCAGTCTAGGAATGGACAGGAACCGGGGGCCCCAGCATTTT. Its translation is CASSLGMDRNRGPQHF.

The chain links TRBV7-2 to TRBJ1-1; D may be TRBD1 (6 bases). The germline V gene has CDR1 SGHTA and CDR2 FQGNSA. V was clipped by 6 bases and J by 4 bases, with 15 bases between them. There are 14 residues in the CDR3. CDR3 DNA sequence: TGTGCCAGCAGTTTCGACAGGTTGGGCACTGAAGCTTTCTTT. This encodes CASSFDRLGTEAFF. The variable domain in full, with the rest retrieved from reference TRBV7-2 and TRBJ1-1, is GAGVSQSPSNKVTEKGKDVELRCDPISGHTALYWYRQSLGQGLEFLIYFQGNSAPDKSGLPSDRFSAERTGGSVSTLTIQRTQQEDSAVYLCASSFDRLGTEAFFGQGTRLTVV.

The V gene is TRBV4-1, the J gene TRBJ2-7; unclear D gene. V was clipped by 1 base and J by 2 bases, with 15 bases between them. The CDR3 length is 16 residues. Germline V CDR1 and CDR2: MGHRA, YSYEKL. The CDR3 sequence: CASSQAPATETYEQYF. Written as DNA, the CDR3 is TGCGCCAGCAGCCAAGCTCCCGCGACGGAGACCTACGAGCAGTACTTC.

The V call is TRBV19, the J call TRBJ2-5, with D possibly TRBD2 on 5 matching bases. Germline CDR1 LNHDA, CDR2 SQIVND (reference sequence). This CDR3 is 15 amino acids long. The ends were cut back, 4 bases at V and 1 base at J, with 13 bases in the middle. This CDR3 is CASSNRGFGQETQYF. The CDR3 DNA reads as TGTGCCAGTAGTAATCGGGGTTTTGGCCAAGAGACCCAGTACTTC.

CDR3 sequence: CASIGPGTTRATQYF. CDR3 in DNA: TGTGCCAGCATAGGGCCCGGGACTACCCGGGCGACCCAGTACTTC. This chain joins TRBV6-5 and TRBJ2-5, with 7 bases matching TRBD2. The length of the CDR3 is 15 residues. The junction had 15 bases not matched to a gene; V was cut back by 7 bases and J by 7 bases. Germline values: CDR1 MNHEY, CDR2 SVGAGI.

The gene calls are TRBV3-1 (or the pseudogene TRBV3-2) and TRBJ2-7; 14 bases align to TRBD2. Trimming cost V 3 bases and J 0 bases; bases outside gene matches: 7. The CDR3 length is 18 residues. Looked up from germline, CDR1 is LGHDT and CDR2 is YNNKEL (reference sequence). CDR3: CASSQGLAGDLLSYEQYF. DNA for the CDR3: TGTGCCAGCAGCCAGGGACTAGCGGGAGACCTCCTCTCCTACGAGCAGTACTTC.